Following are 29 T cell receptor beta chains from one sample sequenced in a study of cytomegalovirus exposure and HLA in healthy donors. PCR primers comprised 60 Vbeta and 13 Jbeta primers. Sequencing was performed with immunoSEQ multiplex PCR; in TCRdb, only in-frame clones are kept and a portion is missing. The sample holds tens of thousands of clones, 82% seen once. Sequenced input: PBMCs. These receptors all come from a man in his forties or fifties in good health and CMV-seronegative.

V and J are TRBV21-1 and TRBJ2-6; the listed D gene, TRBD2, was not tested against the DNA. TRBV21-1 is a listed pseudogene. The CDR3 is 19 residues long. The CDR3, as DNA: TGTGCCAGCAGCACGACACGGACTAGCGGGATCTCTGGGGCCAACGTCCTGACTTTC. Translating gives CASSTTRTSGISGANVLTF.

The chain recombines TRBV28 with TRBJ2-1; D unresolved. V dropped 4 bases and J dropped 7 bases, with 8 bases sitting between them. Germline V lookup: CDR1 MDHEN, CDR2 SYDVKM. The CDR3 length is 12 residues. The CDR3 reads CASSSPPNEQFF. The CDR3 DNA sequence: TGTGCCAGCAGTTCCCCTCCTAATGAGCAGTTCTTC.

This chain joins TRBV19 and TRBJ1-2; 9 bases agree with TRBD1. Trimming took 5 bases from V and 8 from J; bases not matched to a gene: 6. The CDR3 consists of 13 residues. Germline CDR1 and CDR2: LNHDA and SQIVND (reference sequence). The CDR3 sequence is CASSFGQGRGYTF. CDR3 nucleotides: TGTGCCAGTAGTTTCGGACAGGGGAGGGGCTACACCTTC.

Only one count was recorded for this clone. The chain is built from TRBV5-5 and TRBJ2-3; D perhaps matches TRBD1 (5 bases). The CDR3 runs 15 residues. Germline CDR1 and CDR2: SGHKS and YYEKEE (reference sequence). Trimming stripped 4 bases from V and 0 bases from J, with 12 bases between. The CDR3 DNA follows: TGTGCCAGCAGCCCGGACATACCTAGCACAGATACGCAGTATTTT. It yields the protein CASSPDIPSTDTQYF.

This chain links TRBV7-2 with TRBJ1-1, with D unresolved. Trimming cost V 2 bases and J 4 bases, with 17 bases left between them. The CDR3 length is 16 residues. Germline lookup yields CDR1 SGHTA and CDR2 FQGNSA. CDR3 amino acids: CASSLMGPSSGTEAFF. In DNA form, the CDR3 reads TGTGCCAGCAGCTTAATGGGCCCCTCCTCCGGCACTGAAGCTTTCTTT.

This clone is a singleton in its sample. V is TRBV15 and J is TRBJ2-3; D is perhaps TRBD2 (6 bases). This CDR3 region has 14 residues. The germline gives CDR1 LNHNV, CDR2 YYDKDF (reference sequence). With 8 bases removed from V and 1 base from J, the gap between germline ends came to 13 bases. DNA of the CDR3: TGTGCCACCGTTAGCGGATCCGGCACAGATACGCAGTATTTT. Encoded protein: CATVSGSGTDTQYF.

V gene TRBV5-8 combines with J gene TRBJ1-1, with TRBD1 identical over 7 bases. J lost 1 base, V lost 2 bases, and 5 bases had no gene match. The CDR3 runs to 15 residues. CDR1 and CDR2 from the germline V gene are SGHTS and YDEGEE. The CDR3 coding sequence is TGTGCCAGCAGCTTCACAGGGGTCACGAACACTGAAGCTTTCTTT. As protein: CASSFTGVTNTEAFF.

There are many counts of this clone. The chain has TRBV5-4 and TRBJ2-6; unclear D gene. With 2 bases removed from V and 0 bases from J, the gap between germline ends came to 12 bases. Germline V CDR1 and CDR2: SGHNT, YYREEE (reference sequence). This CDR3 has 17 amino acids. The CDR3 nucleotides are TGTGCCAGCAGCTTTCCAGGCGAGAGCTCTGGGGCCAACGTCCTGACTTTC. As protein: CASSFPGESSGANVLTF.

The V and J genes are TRBV5-6 and TRBJ2-6, with D perhaps TRBD2 (6 bases). The CDR3 is 15 residues long. Trimming shortened V by 3 bases and J by 7 bases, and 14 bases separated the two germline ends. The V gene's germline CDR1 is SGHDT and CDR2 YYEEEE. CDR3 nucleotides: TGTGCCAGCAGCTCATGGGGGGTTGGCGCCAACGTCCTGACTTTC. It specifies CASSSWGVGANVLTF.

The chain recombines TRBV18 with TRBJ2-7; 8 bases map to TRBD1. The V segment lost 4 bases and the J segment 4 bases; nucleotides outside the gene matches: 6. Looked up from germline, CDR1 is KGHSH and CDR2 is LQKENI. The CDR3 spans 14 residues. The CDR3 sequence is CASSQDRVGYEQYF. Here the CDR3 DNA reads TGTGCCAGCTCACAGGACAGGGTAGGGTACGAGCAGTACTTC.

This chain links TRBV21-1 with TRBJ2-7; the table's TRBD2 call for D was not verified on the DNA. TRBV21-1 is shown as a pseudogene. This CDR3 is built from 16 residues. CDR3 in DNA: TGTGCCAGCATCCAGGGGAGGACTAGCGGGAGCTACGAGCAGTACTTC. This sequence encodes CASIQGRTSGSYEQYF.

The V gene is TRBV9, the J gene TRBJ2-5; 13 nucleotides align to TRBD2. The germline gives CDR1 SGDLS, CDR2 YYNGEE. V lost 3 bases, J lost 0 bases, and 2 bases stayed unmatched. The CDR3 runs to 16 residues. CDR3 DNA: TGTGCCAGCAGCGCCGGGACTAGCGGGAACCAAGAGACCCAGTACTTC. It is translated as CASSAGTSGNQETQYF.

This rearrangement joins TRBV6-1 to TRBJ2-7; weak D call: TRBD1 (6 bases). The V and J ends lost 7 bases and 4 bases respectively, with 17 bases between them. The CDR3 covers 14 residues. The germline CDR1 and CDR2 sequences are MNHNS and SASEGT. CDR3 in DNA: TGTGCCAGCAAGGGGGAACCCGAGTCTTACGAGCAGTACTTC. This sequence encodes CASKGEPESYEQYF.

The CDR3 is CASKSGTSTDTQYF. The CDR3 region has the DNA TGTGCCAGCAAATCGGGGACTAGCACAGATACGCAGTATTTT. The chain has TRBV28 and TRBJ2-3; D is perhaps TRBD2 (6 bases). The V gene lost 7 bases and the J gene lost 0 bases, with 11 bases spanning the gap. This CDR3 comprises 14 residues. CDR1 is MDHEN, CDR2 SYDVKM, per germline.

The table lists this clone with a count of one. The chain couples TRBV11-2 to TRBJ1-3, with a weak D call TRBD1 (6 bases). The ends were cut back, 7 bases at V and 4 bases at J, with 17 bases in the middle. This CDR3 is built from 15 residues. Germline lookup yields CDR1 SGHAT and CDR2 FQNNGV. This CDR3 is CASTERGAGGNTIYF. CDR3 nucleotides: TGTGCCAGCACTGAGCGGGGGGCTGGAGGAAACACCATATATTTT.

The chain employs TRBV28 and TRBJ2-3; 8 bases align to TRBD1. Germline CDR1 MDHEN, CDR2 SYDVKM. The CDR3 is made up of 15 amino acids. Trimming at V came to 7 bases and at J to 2 bases, leaving 8 bases not matched to a gene. The CDR3 loop is CASTDRDRPTDTQYF. In nucleotides, the CDR3 is TGTGCCAGCACCGACCGGGACAGGCCCACAGATACGCAGTATTTT.

The CDR3 DNA sequence: TGTGCCAGCAGCTTAGGACCCGGGACAGGTACAGATACGCAGTATTTT. This sequence encodes CASSLGPGTGTDTQYF. The chain recombines TRBV7-2 with TRBJ2-3, with TRBD1 matching over 8 bases. This CDR3 region has 16 residues. Per germline, CDR1 SGHTA and CDR2 FQGNSA. Trimming cost V 1 base and J 3 bases; bases outside gene matches: 6. The complete variable domain, with remaining parts taken from reference TRBV7-2 and TRBJ2-3, reads GAGVSQSPSNKVTEKGKDVELRCDPISGHTALYWYRQSLGQGLEFLIYFQGNSAPDKSGLPSDRFSAERTGGSVSTLTIQRTQQEDSAVYLCASSLGPGTGTDTQYFGPGTRLTVL.

The rearrangement uses TRBV9 and TRBJ1-6; maybe TRBD1 (6 bases). The germline CDR1 and CDR2 sequences are SGDLS and YYNGEE. Trimming pared 4 bases from V and 7 bases from J, leaving 15 bases between. This CDR3 spans 15 amino acids. As DNA, the CDR3 is TGTGCCAGCAGCCCTAAGGCAGGGGAAAATTCACCCCTCCACTTT. It translates to CASSPKAGENSPLHF.

The chain uses TRBV5-1 and TRBJ2-5, with 15 positions matching TRBD2. V shed 4 bases and J 1 base; nucleotides not matched to a gene: 5. This CDR3 comprises 17 residues. Germline CDR1 is SGHRS and CDR2 is YFSETQ. The CDR3: CASSPGLAGGTQETQYF. The CDR3 coding sequence is TGCGCCAGCAGCCCAGGACTAGCGGGAGGGACCCAAGAGACCCAGTACTTC.

The chain employs TRBV7-9 and TRBJ1-4; 10 bases agree with TRBD1. The V gene's germline CDR1 is SEHNR and CDR2 FQNEAQ (reference sequence). The length of the CDR3 is 15 residues. V shed 6 bases, J shed 3 bases, and the junction held 4 bases outside the gene matches. The CDR3 spells CASRPGTGANEKLFF. The DNA for the CDR3 is TGTGCCAGCAGGCCAGGGACAGGGGCTAATGAAAAACTGTTTTTT.

Concerning this clone: This sample also contains other DNA sequences that code for the same CDR3. CDR3: CASSLGGLAGDTQYF. The CDR3 DNA follows: TGTGCCAGCAGCTTAGGGGGACTAGCGGGAGATACGCAGTATTTT. The chain joins TRBV7-3 to TRBJ2-3; TRBD2 matches 12 bases. The CDR3 length is 15 residues. V trimming: 2 bases; J trimming: 5 bases; junction bases outside the gene matches: 2. Germline CDR1 SGHTA, CDR2 FQGTGA.

This clone was seen once. The germline gene is not matched at one end of the junction; a read error may be the cause. The genes are TRBV7-7 and TRBJ2-1; perhaps TRBD1 as D (6 bases). The CDR3 is 14 residues long. Germline assignment: CDR1 SSHAT and CDR2 FNYEAQ (reference sequence). CDR3 nucleotides: TGTGCTAGCAGCCCCAACACAGGGTCCAATGAGCAGTTCTTC. Protein product: CASSPNTGSNEQFF.

A single count supports this clone. The chain combines TRBV9 with TRBJ2-7; 9 positions match TRBD1. Germline values: CDR1 SGDLS, CDR2 YYNGEE. The CDR3 has 15 amino acids. Unmatched junction bases numbered 9, after V lost 3 bases and J lost 5 bases. CDR3 in DNA: TGTGCCAGCAGCGCCTCCGGGACAGGGTTTAACGAGCAGTACTTC. Its translation: CASSASGTGFNEQYF.

The V gene is TRBV18, the J gene TRBJ2-2; 7 positions match TRBD1. The CDR3 is 16 amino acids. CDR1 and CDR2 from the germline V gene are KGHSH and LQKENI. The trim removed 6 bases at V and 4 bases at J, leaving 11 bases unmatched. The CDR3 reads CASSSFPGQFTGELFF. For the CDR3, the DNA is TGTGCCAGCTCGTCCTTTCCGGGACAGTTCACCGGGGAGCTGTTTTTT. Variable domain in full (rest from reference TRBV18 and TRBJ2-2): NAGVMQNPRHLVRRRGQEARLRCSPMKGHSHVYWYRQLPEEGLKFMVYLQKENIIDESGMPKERFSAEFPKEGPSILRIQQVVRGDSAAYFCASSSFPGQFTGELFFGEGSRLTVL.

In its sample, this clone was seen a few times. This chain uses TRBV9 with TRBJ2-4; 7 nucleotides align to TRBD1. Germline trimming cut 0 bases from V and 15 bases from J; bases unmatched to any gene: 9. The CDR3 spans 13 residues. CDR1 is SGDLS, CDR2 YYNGEE, per germline. CDR3 coding DNA: TGTGCCAGCAGCGTAGGGTCTCCGGGACAGCCGTACTTC. Translated, it gives CASSVGSPGQPYF.

The chain combines TRBV10-3 with TRBJ2-5; 7 positions agree with TRBD1. V gave up 0 bases and J gave up 5 bases; unmatched junction bases: 3. Looked up from germline, CDR1 is ENHRY and CDR2 is SYGVKD. The CDR3 totals 14 residues. The CDR3 reads CAISESKGAETQYF. Here the CDR3 DNA reads TGTGCCATCAGTGAGTCGAAGGGGGCTGAGACCCAGTACTTC.

The chain links TRBV29-1 to TRBJ2-7; TRBD2 aligns across 9 bases. This CDR3 contains 12 residues. Germline values: CDR1 SQVTM, CDR2 ANQGSEA. Trimming cost V 7 bases and J 5 bases; bases outside gene matches: 6. The chain's CDR3 is CSGTSVINEQYF. CDR3 in DNA: TGCAGCGGGACTAGCGTGATCAACGAGCAGTACTTC.

The chain joins TRBV9 to TRBJ2-3, with 16 positions matching TRBD2. Trimming removed 2 bases from V and 2 bases from J; junction bases left unmatched: 5. This CDR3 has 18 residues. CDR1 SGDLS and CDR2 YYNGEE come from the germline V gene. The CDR3: CASSVGTSGRGATDTQYF. The CDR3 DNA reads as TGTGCCAGCAGCGTCGGGACTAGCGGGAGGGGCGCCACAGATACGCAGTATTTT.

This clone was observed a handful of times. This rearrangement joins TRBV18 to TRBJ2-1, with 11 bases fitting TRBD1. V was clipped by 5 bases and J by 6 bases; unmatched bases: 6. The CDR3 is 15 amino acids. The germline gives CDR1 KGHSH, CDR2 LQKENI. The CDR3 reads CASSSSGTGGNEQFF. CDR3 nucleotides: TGTGCCAGCTCATCCTCCGGGACAGGGGGCAATGAGCAGTTCTTC. The whole variable domain, remainder taken from reference TRBV18 and TRBJ2-1, is NAGVMQNPRHLVRRRGQEARLRCSPMKGHSHVYWYRQLPEEGLKFMVYLQKENIIDESGMPKERFSAEFPKEGPSILRIQQVVRGDSAAYFCASSSSGTGGNEQFFGPGTRLTVL.